The 15 T cell receptor beta chains below were found in one sample sequenced in a study of neurological immune-mediated disorders. TCRdb reanalysed the 5' RACE reads using MiXCR and keeps one entry per CDR3 protein. The top ten hold about 1.2% of the sample, which has about 120,000 distinct CDR3 sequences, more than 2.5% seen once. The sample was PBMCs. The receptors were sampled from a woman aged 25 to 39 with multiple sclerosis.

This clonotype was counted many times. This chain connects TRBV20-1 to TRBJ2-5; perhaps TRBD1 as D (7 bases). V was shortened by 3 bases and J by 3 bases, with 11 bases between the two germline ends. Germline lookup yields CDR1 DFQATT and CDR2 SNEGSKA (reference sequence). The length of the CDR3 is 13 residues. For the CDR3, the DNA is TGCAGTGCTAGGCGCGGGACAGAAGAGACCCAGTACTTC. Its translation is CSARRGTEETQYF.

This clonotype was seen many times. The chain uses TRBV12-3 or TRBV12-4 and TRBJ2-7; perhaps D is TRBD1 or TRBD2 (5 bases each). The CDR3 spans 14 residues. The V end was cut by 2 bases, the J end by 6 bases, with 14 bases between. The CDR3 is CASSLRGPRPEQYF. DNA for the CDR3: TGTGCCAGCAGTTTACGGGGCCCGCGGCCCGAGCAGTACTTC.

In its sample, this clonotype was seen many times. This rearrangement joins TRBV7-9 to TRBJ1-1, with 10 bases identical to TRBD1. This CDR3 comprises 13 residues. Germline CDR1 reads SEHNR; CDR2 reads FQNEAQ (reference sequence). Trimming cost V 4 bases and J 12 bases; bases outside gene matches: 8. Written as DNA, the CDR3 is TGTGCCAGCAGCTGGGGGACAGGGGTGCGGTCTTTCTTT. Its protein is CASSWGTGVRSFF.

This chain uses TRBV11-2 with TRBJ2-2; 7 nucleotides agree with TRBD1. The germline V gene has CDR1 SGHAT and CDR2 FQNNGV. V dropped 3 bases and J dropped 10; count of bases not matched to a gene: 11. The CDR3 contains 15 residues. The DNA of the CDR3 is TGTGCCAGCAGCTTCATCCGGGACAGCAGATCGGAGCTGTTTTTT. Translation: CASSFIRDSRSELFF.

This clonotype was counted at least ten times. V usage is TRBV25-1 and J usage is TRBJ1-1; D possibly corresponds to TRBD1 (5 bases). Germline V lookup: CDR1 MGHDK, CDR2 SYGVNS. The CDR3 is made up of 15 amino acids. Trimming cost V 6 bases and J 5 bases, with 19 bases left between them. CDR3 loop: CASRRSRLGETEAFF. In DNA form, the CDR3 reads TGTGCCAGCAGGCGTAGCCGGTTGGGGGAAACTGAAGCTTTCTTT.

This clonotype was detected many times. The rearrangement uses TRBV20-1 and TRBJ2-7; 7 bases line up with TRBD1. The CDR3 spans 16 residues. Germline-derived CDR1 and CDR2 are DFQATT and SNEGSKA (reference sequence). V was pared by 0 bases and J by 6 bases, with 14 bases of the junction left unmatched. CDR3 sequence (DNA): TGCAGTGCTAGAGATGACTGGACAGGCATGGGCGGCGAGCAGTACTTC. This encodes CSARDDWTGMGGEQYF.

This clonotype was seen ten or more times. The chain recombines TRBV20-1 with TRBJ2-7; D perhaps matches TRBD1 (6 bases). The CDR3 is made up of 13 amino acids. V lost 5 bases and J 5 bases, leaving 16 bases between the germline ends. Germline CDR1 and CDR2: DFQATT and SNEGSKA (reference sequence). The DNA for the CDR3 is TGCAGTGCTTCCCAGGGGAGCAGGGACGAGCAGTACTTC. Translation: CSASQGSRDEQYF.

In its sample, this clonotype was seen a few times. This chain connects TRBV19 to TRBJ1-5; D not resolved. Germline assignment: CDR1 LNHDA and CDR2 SQIVND (reference sequence). V lost 10 bases to trimming and J lost 5 bases, with 6 bases between them. The CDR3 is 10 residues long. The CDR3: CATGYQPQHF. The CDR3, as DNA: TGTGCCACCGGATATCAGCCCCAGCATTTT.

This clonotype was counted ten times or more. The V gene is TRBV12-3 or TRBV12-4, the J gene TRBJ2-1; the match to TRBD1 covers 12 bases. The J segment lost 9 bases and the V segment lost 5 bases, leaving 5 bases of the junction unmatched. CDR3 size: 14 residues. The CDR3 loop reads CASSPGQGAIEQFF. The CDR3, as DNA: TGTGCCAGCAGTCCGGGACAGGGGGCTATTGAGCAGTTCTTC.

This clonotype was found many times. This rearrangement joins TRBV20-1 to TRBJ1-1; TRBD1 matches 10 bases. V trimming: 3 bases; J trimming: 4 bases; junction bases outside the gene matches: 8. The germline V gene encodes CDR1 DFQATT and CDR2 SNEGSKA (reference sequence). There are 15 residues in the CDR3. CDR3 in amino acids: CSARGDRGPATEAFF. In DNA, the CDR3 is TGCAGTGCTAGGGGTGACAGGGGGCCAGCCACTGAAGCTTTCTTT.

A word on this clonotype: The germline gene is not matched at one end of the junction; a read error may be the cause. This sequence joins TRBV7-8 and TRBJ2-1; D not resolved. Germline CDR1 SGHVS, CDR2 FQNEAQ. This CDR3 has 13 amino acids. The CDR3 sequence: CDSSLDGYNEQFF. The DNA of the CDR3 is TGTGACAGCAGCTTGGACGGTTACAATGAGCAGTTCTTC.

This clonotype was detected ten times or more. The chain carries TRBV5-1 and TRBJ2-1; no reliable D call. Deletions cut 0 bases from V and 5 bases from J, with 3 bases between. This CDR3 is 12 amino acids long. CDR1 and CDR2 (germline): SGHRS, YFSETQ. The CDR3 loop is CASSLANNEQFF. CDR3 nucleotide sequence: TGCGCCAGCAGCTTGGCCAACAATGAGCAGTTCTTC.

This clonotype was counted many times. The chain is built from TRBV10-3 and TRBJ2-3, with 10 bases identical to TRBD2. Germline CDR1 and CDR2: ENHRY and SYGVKD. The junction had 12 bases not matched to a gene; V was cut back by 8 bases and J by 4 bases. The CDR3 has 16 residues. CDR3 sequence: CAIGLAGATQADTQYF. CDR3 in DNA: TGTGCCATCGGCCTAGCGGGGGCCACCCAGGCAGATACGCAGTATTTT.

This clonotype was picked up many times. The gene calls are TRBV10-3 and TRBJ2-7, with D unclear. Germline CDR1 reads ENHRY; CDR2 reads SYGVKD. CDR3 length: 11 residues. Trimming left V 10 bases short and J 10 bases short, with 17 bases between. CDR3 in amino acids: CAKLGRERQYF. The CDR3 region has the DNA TGTGCCAAATTGGGAAGAGAAAGACAGTACTTC.

The chain carries TRBV6-5 and TRBJ1-1, with D possibly matching TRBD1 (6 bases). Deletions cut 5 bases from V and 7 bases from J, with 11 bases between. There are 12 residues in the CDR3. Germline V lookup: CDR1 MNHEY, CDR2 SVGAGI. The CDR3 protein is CASSPGALEAFF. The DNA for the CDR3 is TGTGCCAGCAGTCCGGGGGCCCTTGAAGCTTTCTTT.